One and the same sample provided the 17 T cell receptor beta chains below, sequenced in a study of cytomegalovirus exposure and HLA in healthy donors. The PCR ran on 60 Vbeta and 13 Jbeta primers. Only in-frame clones appear in the TCRdb table, and some are missing; sequencing was by immunoSEQ multiplex PCR. The data show under 150,000 clones, 70% to 80% seen once. The specimen was PBMCs. All receptors derive from a woman between 50 and 59 years old in good health and CMV-seropositive.

In its sample, this clone was seen once. Other nucleotide sequences in the sample specify the same CDR3. V and J are TRBV30 and TRBJ1-5; TRBD1 agrees at 7 bases. The J segment lost 4 bases and the V segment lost 5 bases, leaving 5 bases of the junction unmatched. The CDR3 loop spans 13 amino acids. Germline CDR1 reads GTSNPN; CDR2 reads SVGIG (reference sequence). The CDR3 DNA reads TGTGCCTGGGGACAGGACAGTAATCAGCCCCAGCATTTT. It translates to CAWGQDSNQPQHF.

The chain links TRBV7-6 to TRBJ2-1; no definite D call. Trimming removed 5 bases from V and 5 bases from J, with 7 bases in between. CDR1 and CDR2 from the germline V gene are SGHVS and FNYEAQ. The CDR3 runs 12 residues. The CDR3 sequence is CASSPLDNEQFF. CDR3 sequence (DNA): TGTGCCAGCAGCCCACTCGACAATGAGCAGTTCTTC.

The rearrangement links TRBV4-3 to TRBJ2-3; the match to TRBD2 covers 10 bases. V was clipped by 5 bases and J by 2 bases; unmatched bases: 10. Germline V lookup: CDR1 LGHNA, CDR2 YSLEER. This CDR3 contains 17 residues. The CDR3 DNA follows: TGCGCCAGCAGCTTAGAACCAACTAGCGGGAACACAGATACGCAGTATTTT. This sequence encodes CASSLEPTSGNTDTQYF.

V gene TRBV7-9 combines with J gene TRBJ2-3; 8 nucleotides agree with TRBD2. Germline V lookup: CDR1 SEHNR, CDR2 FQNEAQ (reference sequence). This CDR3 spans 15 amino acids. J lost 8 bases, V lost 5 bases, and 12 bases had no gene match. The CDR3 DNA follows: TGTGCCAGCAGCCAACTAGCGGCGGGATTAAGTACGCAGTATTTT. Protein product: CASSQLAAGLSTQYF. The full variable domain, completed using reference TRBV7-9 and TRBJ2-3, is DTGVSQNPRHKITKRGQNVTFRCDPISEHNRLYWYRQTLGQGPEFLTYFQNEAQLEKSRLLSDRFSAERPKGSFSTLEIQRTEQGDSAMYLCASSQLAAGLSTQYFGPGTRLTVL.

J is TRBJ1-1 and V is TRBV4-2; D unresolved. Looked up from germline, CDR1 is LGHNA and CDR2 is YNFKEQ. The V end was cut by 0 bases, the J end by 11 bases, with 16 bases between. This CDR3 comprises 14 residues. The CDR3 spells CASSQESLGGLAFF. CDR3 nucleotides: TGTGCCAGCAGCCAAGAATCGCTGGGAGGGTTGGCTTTCTTT.

The rearrangement joins TRBV7-2 to TRBJ1-1, with D possibly TRBD1 on 6 matching bases. The ends were cut back, 1 base at V and 0 bases at J, with 15 bases in the middle. This CDR3 has 17 amino acids. Germline CDR1 reads SGHTA; CDR2 reads FQGNSA. The DNA of the CDR3 is TGTGCCAGCAGCTTAGTCCGCCGGGACACCGTGAACACTGAAGCTTTCTTT. Protein sequence: CASSLVRRDTVNTEAFF.

This chain joins TRBV9 and TRBJ1-1, with TRBD1 as a possible D gene (6 bases). Germline CDR1 SGDLS, CDR2 YYNGEE. Trimming stripped 4 bases from V and 3 bases from J, with 25 bases between. This CDR3 is 18 amino acids long. Here the CDR3 reads CASSPRSSRDITYTEAFF. CDR3 coding DNA: TGTGCCAGCAGCCCGAGGAGTTCGAGGGACATCACCTACACTGAAGCTTTCTTT. The complete variable domain, with remaining parts taken from reference TRBV9 and TRBJ1-1, reads DSGVTQTPKHLITATGQRVTLRCSPRSGDLSVYWYQQSLDQGLQFLIQYYNGEERAKGNILERFSAQQFPDLHSELNLSSLELGDSALYFCASSPRSSRDITYTEAFFGQGTRLTVV.

This chain connects TRBV4-2 to TRBJ2-2; TRBD2 matches 10 bases. V shed 4 bases, J shed 5 bases, and the junction held 10 bases outside the gene matches. The CDR3 contains 17 residues. Germline lookup yields CDR1 LGHNA and CDR2 YNFKEQ. The CDR3 loop is CASSPKGPAGGTGELFF. CDR3 DNA sequence: TGTGCCAGCAGCCCAAAGGGGCCAGCGGGAGGGACCGGGGAGCTGTTTTTT.

V and J are TRBV18 and TRBJ1-2; the match to TRBD1 covers 8 bases. Germline lookup yields CDR1 KGHSH and CDR2 LQKENI. V trimming: 4 bases; J trimming: 0 bases; junction bases outside the gene matches: 10. The CDR3 is made up of 17 amino acids. CDR3 loop: CASSLRTGPQTNYGYTF. CDR3 sequence (DNA): TGTGCCAGCTCACTACGGACAGGGCCCCAGACTAACTATGGCTACACCTTC.

The chain has TRBV5-6 and TRBJ1-2; 7 positions match TRBD1. Unmatched junction bases numbered 5, after V lost 3 bases and J lost 0 bases. There are 15 residues in the CDR3. Germline CDR1 and CDR2: SGHDT and YYEEEE. DNA for the CDR3: TGTGCCAGCAGCTCTCGGACAGGAGCTAACTATGGCTACACCTTC. Translating it yields CASSSRTGANYGYTF.

This clone was seen a handful of times. The chain carries TRBV5-1 and TRBJ1-4, with a possible D match to TRBD1 (5 bases). The CDR3 is 15 amino acids. Germline values: CDR1 SGHRS, CDR2 YFSETQ. V lost 0 bases, J lost 8 bases, and 14 bases lay in between. This chain's CDR3 is CASSLGGSAVEKLFF. The CDR3 DNA sequence: TGCGCCAGCAGCTTGGGGGGCTCCGCGGTAGAAAAACTGTTTTTT.

V usage is TRBV12-5 and J usage is TRBJ1-5, with D unresolved. Germline V CDR1 and CDR2: LGHNT, FRNRAP. V lost 1 base and J 4 bases, leaving 8 bases between the germline ends. There are 14 residues in the CDR3. This chain's CDR3 is CASGLAGQNQPQHF. CDR3 DNA: TGTGCTAGTGGTTTGGCTGGGCAAAATCAGCCCCAGCATTTT.

The rearrangement uses TRBV2 and TRBJ2-1, with 7 bases identical to TRBD2. Trimming took 5 bases from V and 5 from J; bases not matched to a gene: 3. The germline CDR1 and CDR2 sequences are SNHLY and FYNNEI. The CDR3 has 13 amino acids. The CDR3 sequence: CASSPRGDNEQFF. The CDR3 DNA follows: TGTGCCAGCAGTCCCCGGGGGGACAATGAGCAGTTCTTC.

The genes are TRBV19 and TRBJ2-3, with D possibly TRBD2 on 5 matching bases. From germline, CDR1 is LNHDA and CDR2 SQIVND (reference sequence). V was pared by 0 bases and J by 3 bases, with 13 bases between. The length of the CDR3 is 16 residues. The CDR3 loop reads CASSIDKTITTDTQYF. CDR3 coding DNA: TGTGCCAGTAGTATAGATAAGACTATAACGACAGATACGCAGTATTTT.

The V gene is TRBV30, the J gene TRBJ1-1; D not resolved. Per the germline V gene, CDR1 is GTSNPN and CDR2 is SVGIG (reference sequence). This CDR3 comprises 12 residues. V lost 3 bases and J 11 bases, leaving 16 bases between the germline ends. CDR3 in DNA: TGTGCCTGGAGCTTGTCGGGGATGTGGGCTTTCTTT. Encoded protein: CAWSLSGMWAFF.

The chain employs TRBV10-3 and TRBJ2-1; 12 bases agree with TRBD2. Germline V gene lookup returns CDR1 ENHRY and CDR2 SYGVKD. The CDR3 runs to 18 residues. V gave up 4 bases and J gave up 2 bases; unmatched junction bases: 9. Written as DNA, the CDR3 is TGTGCCATCAGTGCACTAGCGGGGGGTCACGCAACCTACAATGAGCAGTTCTTC. Amino acids: CAISALAGGHATYNEQFF.

The V and J genes are TRBV10-1 and TRBJ1-3; no clear D. The CDR3 loop spans 16 amino acids. Trimming took 8 bases from V and 0 from J, leaving 17 bases between them. Germline CDR1 is WNHNN and CDR2 is SYGVQD (reference sequence). This CDR3 is CASHLHERSSGNTIYF. DNA for the CDR3: TGCGCCAGCCATTTACACGAGAGGAGCTCTGGAAACACCATATATTTT.